The next 28 T cell receptor beta chains were all read from a single sample in a study of blood T cells in healthy people across ages. Combining a sample-barcoded 5' primer with a J-beta primer mix, a second PCR ran for 7 to 11 cycles. TCRdb used MiXCR to reprocess the 5' RACE reads, holding one entry per CDR3 protein. This table has around 780,000 distinct CDR3 sequences, about 61% appearing once. Sequencing input: blood. These receptors came from a man aged 40-55 years in good health.

This rearrangement joins TRBV2 to TRBJ2-3; D perhaps matches TRBD2 (6 bases). The CDR3 is made up of 16 amino acids. Deletions cut 6 bases from V and 2 bases from J, with 18 bases between. Germline CDR1 is SNHLY and CDR2 is FYNNEI. CDR3 sequence (DNA): TGTGCCAGCAGCCCGGCAGGTGGCGGGGTCACAGATACGCAGTATTTT. Residues: CASSPAGGGVTDTQYF.

V and J are TRBV28 and TRBJ2-7; 13 nucleotides align to TRBD2. Germline CDR1 and CDR2: MDHEN and SYDVKM. The CDR3 is made up of 14 amino acids. J was trimmed by 9 bases and V by 4 bases; bases with no gene match: 6. CDR3 loop: CASSSPGLAGVQYF. The CDR3 DNA reads TGTGCCAGCAGTTCGCCCGGACTAGCGGGAGTGCAGTACTTC.

This chain joins TRBV27 and TRBJ2-7; D is undetermined. V was clipped by 0 bases and J by 2 bases, with 8 bases between them. CDR3 length: 14 residues. Germline CDR1 and CDR2: MNHEY and SMNVEV (reference sequence). The CDR3 reads CASSLSRRTYEQYF. For the CDR3, the DNA is TGTGCCAGCAGTTTATCGAGGCGGACCTACGAGCAGTACTTC.

This clonotype occurred a few times. J is TRBJ2-5 and V is TRBV28, with D possibly matching TRBD1 (5 bases). The tail of the sequence fits TRBJ2-7 better, so the J call may be wrong. This CDR3 comprises 11 residues. The germline gives CDR1 MDHEN, CDR2 SYDVKM. DNA for the CDR3: TGTGCCAGCAGTTTCCAGGGCGAGCAGTACTTC. This gives the protein CASSFQGEQYF.

Only a few counts were recorded for this clonotype. The rearrangement uses TRBV15 and TRBJ1-2; 7 positions match TRBD1. This CDR3 is 14 amino acids long. Germline V CDR1 and CDR2: LNHNV, YYDKDF (reference sequence). The trim removed 5 bases at V and 7 bases at J, leaving 10 bases unmatched. The DNA of the CDR3 is TGTGCCACCAGCCCAACAGACAGGGAGGCTGGCTACACCTTC. Translating gives CATSPTDREAGYTF.

The J gene is TRBJ2-1, the V gene TRBV2, with TRBD1 matching over 7 bases. J lost 8 bases, V lost 6 bases, and 4 bases had no gene match. Germline CDR1 and CDR2: SNHLY and FYNNEI. The CDR3 consists of 12 residues. The DNA for the CDR3 is TGTGCCAGCAGACAGGGGTCATATGAGCAGTTCTTC. Protein sequence: CASRQGSYEQFF.

The V call is TRBV10-3, the J call TRBJ2-3; D perhaps matches TRBD2 (5 bases). V was shortened by 4 bases and J by 6 bases, with 5 bases between the two germline ends. Germline V lookup: CDR1 ENHRY, CDR2 SYGVKD. The CDR3 consists of 11 residues. CDR3 in amino acids: CAISGRDTQYF. The CDR3 DNA reads as TGTGCCATCAGTGGGAGGGATACGCAGTATTTT.

This clonotype was recorded many times. This chain joins TRBV6-2 or TRBV6-3 and TRBJ1-2, with D possibly TRBD1 on 5 matching bases. The CDR3 has 15 residues. The ends were cut back, 5 bases at V and 6 bases at J, with 19 bases in the middle. The germline V gene has CDR1 MNHEY and CDR2 SVGEGT. The CDR3 nucleotides read TGTGCCAGCAGTCTGGGGCTCACGTTTCCGGATGGCTACACCTTC. Translated, it gives CASSLGLTFPDGYTF.

This clonotype was counted a few times. This chain connects TRBV24-1 to TRBJ1-6, with a weak D call TRBD1 (6 bases). CDR1 KGHDR and CDR2 SFDVKD come from the germline V gene. There are 15 residues in the CDR3. The V end lost 0 bases, the J end lost 9 bases, and 11 bases lay between the germline ends. The CDR3 DNA reads TGTGCCACCAGTGATTTGACGACAGGAACTTCACCCCTCCACTTT. Protein product: CATSDLTTGTSPLHF.

This chain uses TRBV20-1 with TRBJ2-4; 7 bases agree with TRBD2. Looked up from germline, CDR1 is DFQATT and CDR2 is SNEGSKA (reference sequence). V lost 3 bases, J lost 6 bases, and 8 bases stayed unmatched. The CDR3 totals 14 residues. The CDR3 DNA sequence: TGCAGTGCTAGCGGTACTAGCGCGACAAACATTCAGTACTTC. It encodes CSASGTSATNIQYF.

The CDR3 sequence: CSALEAFF. CDR3 coding DNA: TGCAGTGCTCTTGAAGCTTTCTTT. V and J are TRBV20-1 and TRBJ1-1; D ambiguous. Looked up from germline, CDR1 is DFQATT and CDR2 is SNEGSKA (reference sequence). The CDR3 is 8 residues long. V lost 5 bases and J 7 bases, leaving 2 bases between the germline ends.

This clonotype was observed a handful of times. The chain uses TRBV29-1 and TRBJ1-4; D gene unclear. Germline V gene sequence: CDR1 SQVTM, CDR2 ANQGSEA. CDR3 size: 11 residues. V was shortened by 5 bases and J by 8 bases, with 9 bases between the two germline ends. The CDR3 protein is CSVQIAEKLFF. As DNA, the CDR3 is TGCAGCGTTCAGATTGCCGAAAAACTGTTTTTT.

V gene TRBV29-1 combines with J gene TRBJ2-1; D is unclear. With 7 bases removed from V and 6 bases from J, the gap between germline ends came to 13 bases. CDR1 SQVTM and CDR2 ANQGSEA come from the germline V gene. The CDR3 consists of 12 residues. This CDR3 is CSASDGANEQFF. CDR3 in DNA: TGCAGCGCTTCGGACGGAGCCAATGAGCAGTTCTTC.

The V and J genes are TRBV5-1 and TRBJ2-5; 12 bases fit TRBD2. Trimming took 4 bases from V and 5 from J; bases not matched to a gene: 6. The germline gives CDR1 SGHRS, CDR2 YFSETQ. CDR3 length: 15 residues. The CDR3: CASSASGRGIETQYF. The CDR3 DNA follows: TGCGCCAGCAGCGCTAGCGGGAGGGGGATCGAGACCCAGTACTTC.

Only a few counts were recorded for this clonotype. The chain uses TRBV20-1 and TRBJ2-2, with D hard to call. CDR1 is DFQATT, CDR2 SNEGSKA, per germline (reference sequence). This CDR3 has 11 residues. V lost 0 bases, J lost 6 bases, and 2 bases lay in between. The CDR3 spells CSARDSGELFF. In nucleotides, the CDR3 is TGCAGTGCTAGAGATTCCGGGGAGCTGTTTTTT.

The V gene is TRBV3-1, the J gene TRBJ2-1; D could derive from TRBD1 or TRBD2 (5 bases each). Trimming took 4 bases from V and 8 from J, leaving 12 bases between them. CDR3 length: 13 residues. The germline V gene encodes CDR1 LGHDT and CDR2 YNNKEL (reference sequence). CDR3 sequence: CASSLQLGDEQFF. The CDR3 DNA reads TGTGCCAGCAGCCTTCAACTGGGGGATGAGCAGTTCTTC.

Remarks on this clonotype: An end of the junction differs from the germline gene, which may be a read error. The CDR3: CVSTAARRAITDTQYF. For the CDR3, the DNA is TGTGTCAGCACCGCGGCAAGGCGGGCGATCACAGATACGCAGTATTTT. The rearrangement uses TRBV28 and TRBJ2-3, with a possible D match to TRBD2 (5 bases). The V gene's germline CDR1 is MDHEN and CDR2 SYDVKM. The CDR3 contains 16 residues.

The gene calls are TRBV11-2 and TRBJ2-1; 8 nucleotides agree with TRBD2. V shed 2 bases, J shed 3 bases, and the junction held 6 bases outside the gene matches. The germline CDR1 and CDR2 sequences are SGHAT and FQNNGV. CDR3 length: 16 amino acids. CDR3 sequence: CASSLISGGYYNEQFF. For the CDR3, the DNA is TGTGCCAGCAGCTTAATCAGCGGGGGATACTACAATGAGCAGTTCTTC.

In its sample, this clonotype was seen a few times. The V and J genes are TRBV7-3 and TRBJ1-2; D not resolved. Germline CDR1 reads SGHTA; CDR2 reads FQGTGA. The V end lost 2 bases, the J end lost 4 bases, and 8 bases lay between the germline ends. The CDR3 runs to 13 residues. CDR3 in amino acids: CASSLFVGYGYTF. Written as DNA, the CDR3 is TGTGCCAGCAGCTTATTCGTAGGCTATGGCTACACCTTC.

The chain carries TRBV6-1 and TRBJ2-4; D is unclear. The germline gives CDR1 MNHNS, CDR2 SASEGT. The CDR3 is 13 amino acids. Between the trimmed V and J ends, which lost 2 bases and 7 bases, there was a span of 9 bases. The CDR3 here is CASSEHLVNIQYF. In nucleotides, the CDR3 is TGTGCCAGCAGTGAACATCTAGTGAACATTCAGTACTTC.

The chain joins TRBV5-1 to TRBJ2-7, with a possible D match to TRBD2 (6 bases). Germline assignment: CDR1 SGHRS and CDR2 YFSETQ. V dropped 4 bases and J dropped 0 bases, with 17 bases sitting between them. The CDR3 is 16 amino acids. The CDR3 region is CASSKIGTSSSYEQYF. As DNA, the CDR3 is TGCGCCAGCAGCAAAATCGGGACTTCCAGCTCCTACGAGCAGTACTTC.

This clonotype was seen more than once but under ten times. This rearrangement joins TRBV15 to TRBJ2-7; a weak D match, TRBD1 (6 bases). Trimming stripped 0 bases from V and 4 bases from J, with 13 bases between. The CDR3 has 15 residues. The germline V gene encodes CDR1 LNHNV and CDR2 YYDKDF (reference sequence). CDR3 sequence reads: CATSRDMQGKYEQYF. DNA for the CDR3: TGTGCCACCAGCAGAGATATGCAGGGGAAGTACGAGCAGTACTTC. Full variable domain (remainder filled in from reference TRBV15 and TRBJ2-7): DAMVIQNPRYQVTQFGKPVTLSCSQTLNHNVMYWYQQKSSQAPKLLFHYYDKDFNNEADTPDNFQSRRPNTSFCFLDIRSPGLGDTAMYLCATSRDMQGKYEQYFGPGTRLTVT.

J is TRBJ2-2 and V is TRBV14; 9 nucleotides agree with TRBD2. The CDR3 runs 17 residues. V lost 0 bases, J lost 4 bases, and 6 bases stayed unmatched. Per germline, CDR1 SGHDN and CDR2 FVKESK. CDR3 sequence: CASSQDWTSETTGELFF. CDR3 sequence (DNA): TGTGCCAGCAGCCAAGACTGGACTAGCGAAACCACCGGGGAGCTGTTTTTT.

This chain uses TRBV12-5 with TRBJ2-1; 8 nucleotides line up with TRBD2. CDR3 length: 15 residues. CDR1 is LGHNT and CDR2 is FRNRAP in the germline V gene. Trimming took 3 bases from V and 14 from J; bases not matched to a gene: 15. The CDR3 coding sequence is TGTGCTAGTGGTTTAGGACTAGCCGGAGGGTGGGCGGAGTTCTTC. Translation gives CASGLGLAGGWAEFF. Complete variable domain (other parts from reference TRBV12-5 and TRBJ2-1): DARVTQTPRHKVTEMGQEVTMRCQPILGHNTVFWYRQTMMQGLELLAYFRNRAPLDDSGMPKDRFSAEMPDATLATLKIQPSEPRDSAVYFCASGLGLAGGWAEFFGPGTRLTVL.

There are a few counts of this clonotype. The V gene is TRBV12-3 or TRBV12-4, the J gene TRBJ2-3, with a possible D match to TRBD1 (6 bases). Trimming took 5 bases from V and 2 from J, leaving 14 bases between them. The CDR3 runs to 15 residues. In DNA form, the CDR3 reads TGTGCCAGCAGTCCGGACAGCCAGCTCACAGATACGCAGTATTTT. Its protein is CASSPDSQLTDTQYF.

In this sample, this clonotype turned up once. The germline gene is not matched at one end of the junction; a read error may be the cause. The chain joins TRBV14 to TRBJ1-2; no reliable D call. Germline V gives CDR1 SGHDN, CDR2 FVKESK. The CDR3 extends over 12 amino acids. This CDR3 is CASSQANHGYTF. The DNA for the CDR3 is TGTGCCAGCAGCCAAGCTAACCATGGCTACACCTTC.

There are a few counts of this clonotype. V is TRBV28 and J is TRBJ2-7; D perhaps matches TRBD1 (5 bases). The V gene's germline CDR1 is MDHEN and CDR2 SYDVKM. Trimming pared 6 bases from V and 4 bases from J, leaving 16 bases between. This CDR3 is built from 14 residues. The CDR3 bases are TGTGCCAGCAGGGGGCAGGGCAAAGGTTACGAGCAGTACTTC. This translates into CASRGQGKGYEQYF.

This chain connects TRBV7-9 to TRBJ1-6, with 8 bases fitting TRBD1. CDR3 length: 15 residues. Looked up from germline, CDR1 is SEHNR and CDR2 is FQNEAQ (reference sequence). The junction had 10 bases not matched to a gene; V was cut back by 2 bases and J by 13 bases. The DNA of the CDR3 is TGTGCCAGCAGCTTAAGCCAGGGGGCGGTTGGGCCCCTCCACTTT. As protein: CASSLSQGAVGPLHF. The full variable domain, in which reference TRBV7-9 and TRBJ1-6 provide the parts outside the CDR3, is DTGVSQNPRHKITKRGQNVTFRCDPISEHNRLYWYRQTLGQGPEFLTYFQNEAQLEKSRLLSDRFSAERPKGSFSTLEIQRTEQGDSAMYLCASSLSQGAVGPLHFGNGTRLTVT.